This T cell receptor (beta chain) originates from a study of lymphopenia after photon versus proton radiotherapy. The CDR3 length is 13 residues. V lost 4 bases and J lost 4; bases outside the gene matches: 3. Germline-derived CDR1 and CDR2 are MGHDK and SYGVNS. Produced via immunoSEQ multiplex PCR; TCRdb's table is partial and in-frame only. The sample includes thousands of clones, roughly 90% of them seen just once. The study's findings and limits: Only patients who died were analyzed for survival; proton advantage is unproven. After lymphocyte nadir, photon-treated repertoires showed oligoclonal expansion, especially CD8+ Temra. Proton therapy kept repertoires fairly stable, unlike photons, which gained effector/memory cells. Larger post-nadir TCR diversity loss correlated inversely with survival in deceased patients.

To note about this clone: What it recognizes is unknown.

The starting material was peripheral blood, obtained from a patient treated with photon-based radiotherapy. The TCR originated in a man in his sixties with cholangiocarcinoma. This chain links TRBV25-1 with TRBJ1-1; 7 bases line up with TRBD1. The CDR3 sequence is CASSVSGGTEAFF. In nucleotides, the CDR3 is TGTGCCAGCAGTGTTTCAGGGGGCACTGAAGCTTTCTTT.